The 28 T cell receptor beta chains in this list originate from one sample, sequenced in a study of blood T cell repertoires in COVID-19. TCRdb keeps only in-frame clones here, not all; method: immunoSEQ multiplex PCR. Of around 58,000 clones in the sample, around 90% were seen once. The specimen was PBMCs or T cells enriched from blood (not recorded which). These receptors originate from a middle-aged woman who had recovered from COVID-19.

The gene calls are TRBV7-9 and TRBJ1-6, with 8 bases fitting TRBD1. This CDR3 has 14 amino acids. CDR1 SEHNR and CDR2 FQNEAQ come from the germline V gene (reference sequence). With V trimmed by 6 bases and J by 6 bases, 4 bases remained unmatched. As DNA, the CDR3 is TGTGCCAGCAGGCAGACAGGGGCTAATTCACCCCTCCACTTT. It yields the protein CASRQTGANSPLHF.

The chain recombines TRBV11-3 with TRBJ2-5; D perhaps matches TRBD2 (8 bases). This CDR3 has 19 amino acids. Germline V gene lookup returns CDR1 SGHNT and CDR2 YENEEA. V was cut by 4 bases and J by 0 bases, with 24 bases left in between. In DNA, the CDR3 is TGTGCCAGCAGCTCAAGGGGGCCTAGCGGGTCTTTGTACCAAGAGACCCAGTACTTC. Its protein product is CASSSRGPSGSLYQETQYF.

The rearrangement links TRBV5-8 to TRBJ1-5; TRBD1 aligns across 10 bases. There are 16 residues in the CDR3. The V and J ends lost 3 bases and 5 bases, in that order; junction bases with no gene match: 8. Germline CDR1 SGHTS, CDR2 YDEGEE. The CDR3 DNA follows: TGTGCCAGCAGCTCCGTAGGGACAGGGGACCATCAGCCCCAGCATTTT. Protein product: CASSSVGTGDHQPQHF.

This clone was detected many times. V and J are TRBV7-9 and TRBJ1-1; no reliable D call. CDR3 size: 11 residues. The germline V gene encodes CDR1 SEHNR and CDR2 FQNEAQ (reference sequence). The V end lost 5 bases, the J end lost 8 bases, and 9 bases lay between the germline ends. CDR3 protein: CASSQASEAFF. The CDR3 region has the DNA TGTGCCAGCAGCCAAGCATCCGAAGCTTTCTTT. Based on the CDR3 plus reference TRBV7-9 and TRBJ1-1, the full variable domain is DTGVSQNPRHKITKRGQNVTFRCDPISEHNRLYWYRQTLGQGPEFLTYFQNEAQLEKSRLLSDRFSAERPKGSFSTLEIQRTEQGDSAMYLCASSQASEAFFGQGTRLTVV.

V usage is TRBV12-3 or TRBV12-4 and J usage is TRBJ2-2; D is ambiguous. The V gene lost 5 bases and the J gene lost 5 bases, with 6 bases spanning the gap. This CDR3 comprises 12 residues. The CDR3 reads CASSPLTGELFF. CDR3 nucleotide sequence: TGTGCCAGCAGTCCCCTTACCGGGGAGCTGTTTTTT.

In DNA form, the CDR3 reads TGCGCCAGCAGCTTGGGTACAGGGGGCTTAGGGGAAAAACTGTTTTTT. Its translation: CASSLGTGGLGEKLFF. This sequence joins TRBV5-1 and TRBJ1-4, with TRBD1 matching over 9 bases. V dropped 0 bases and J dropped 8; count of bases not matched to a gene: 8. CDR1 is SGHRS and CDR2 is YFSETQ in the germline V gene. This CDR3 contains 16 residues.

This clone has just a few counts. J is TRBJ2-1 and V is TRBV6-6, with 8 bases lining up with TRBD2. V was pared by 5 bases and J by 2 bases, with 14 bases of the junction left unmatched. Per germline, CDR1 MNHNY and CDR2 SVGAGI (reference sequence). The CDR3 spans 18 residues. DNA for the CDR3: TGTGCCAGCAGTCCCCATGGTGCGCGGGGGGCAACCTACAATGAGCAGTTCTTC. Encoded protein: CASSPHGARGATYNEQFF.

The gene calls are TRBV20-1 and TRBJ1-4; TRBD1 matches 8 bases. Trimming took 3 bases from V and 4 from J; bases not matched to a gene: 16. The CDR3 totals 18 residues. The germline gives CDR1 DFQATT, CDR2 SNEGSKA (reference sequence). CDR3 nucleotide sequence: TGCAGTGCTAGTCCCCGGGACAGGACACTCCACGGTAATGAAAAACTGTTTTTT. Amino acid sequence: CSASPRDRTLHGNEKLFF.

CDR3 residues: CASSPGQINSPLHF. For the CDR3, the DNA is TGTGCCAGCAGCCCGGGACAGATTAATTCACCCCTCCACTTT. The gene calls are TRBV7-9 and TRBJ1-6; TRBD1 aligns across 7 bases. There are 14 residues in the CDR3. V shed 5 bases, J shed 6 bases, and the junction held 4 bases outside the gene matches. Germline V CDR1 and CDR2: SEHNR, FQNEAQ (reference sequence).

The chain is built from TRBV6-5 and TRBJ1-5, with unresolved D. CDR1 MNHEY and CDR2 SVGAGI come from the germline V gene. V shed 11 bases and J shed 1 base, with 12 bases lying between them. The CDR3 runs to 13 residues. The CDR3 DNA reads as TGTGCCTCAAGGAGAGACAGCAATCAGCCCCAGCATTTT. This gives the protein CASRRDSNQPQHF.

This sequence joins TRBV5-1 and TRBJ2-7, with a weak D call TRBD2 (6 bases). Germline V lookup: CDR1 SGHRS, CDR2 YFSETQ. V was cut by 4 bases and J by 2 bases, with 13 bases left in between. CDR3 length equals 14 residues. The CDR3: CASSPEAGTYEQYF. CDR3 bases: TGCGCCAGCAGCCCAGAGGCGGGGACCTACGAGCAGTACTTC.

The chain combines TRBV5-4 with TRBJ2-2, with 9 bases matching TRBD1. The germline V gene encodes CDR1 SGHNT and CDR2 YYREEE (reference sequence). CDR3 length: 16 amino acids. V was clipped by 4 bases and J by 7 bases; unmatched bases: 11. CDR3: CASSPTPGQGVGELFF. The CDR3 DNA reads as TGTGCCAGCAGCCCAACGCCGGGACAGGGAGTCGGGGAGCTGTTTTTT.

V and J are TRBV7-9 and TRBJ1-2; the D gene is possibly TRBD1 (5 bases). This CDR3 region has 13 residues. Per the germline V gene, CDR1 is SEHNR and CDR2 is FQNEAQ (reference sequence). V was trimmed by 1 base and J by 7 bases, leaving 10 bases between them. CDR3 DNA sequence: TGTGCCAGCAGCTTAGAGACAGTTGCTGGCTACACCTTC. Translating gives CASSLETVAGYTF.

The J gene is TRBJ1-2, the V gene TRBV6-6, with 9 bases that match TRBD1. Germline values: CDR1 MNHNY, CDR2 SVGAGI (reference sequence). V dropped 5 bases and J dropped 7; count of bases not matched to a gene: 5. The CDR3 sequence is 13 residues long. CDR3 bases: TGTGCCAGCAGTCGGACAGGGGAGATTGGCTACACCTTC. It encodes CASSRTGEIGYTF.

This rearrangement joins TRBV9 to TRBJ2-7, with D possibly being TRBD1 (6 bases). From germline, CDR1 is SGDLS and CDR2 YYNGEE. V shed 4 bases and J shed 1 base, with 12 bases lying between them. The CDR3 contains 14 residues. CDR3 in amino acids: CASSIGTISYEQYF. CDR3 coding DNA: TGTGCCAGCAGCATTGGGACAATTTCCTACGAGCAGTACTTC.

This chain joins TRBV3-1 (or the pseudogene TRBV3-2) and TRBJ1-4; D is ambiguous. The CDR3 has 14 residues. Germline-derived CDR1 and CDR2 are LGHDT and YNNKEL (reference sequence). Deletions cut 9 bases from V and 8 bases from J, with 19 bases between. The DNA for the CDR3 is TGTGCCAGTAAAGGGCAGGCCGGGGAAGAAAAACTGTTTTTT. Translation gives CASKGQAGEEKLFF.

The genes are TRBV7-3 and TRBJ2-5, with 10 bases aligning to TRBD2. CDR3 length: 13 amino acids. V shed 5 bases, J shed 5 bases, and the junction held 2 bases outside the gene matches. The germline V gene encodes CDR1 SGHTA and CDR2 FQGTGA. For the CDR3, the DNA is TGTGCCAGCAGCCCGGGACTAGCGGAGACCCAGTACTTC. This encodes CASSPGLAETQYF.

The rearrangement joins TRBV12-3 or TRBV12-4 to TRBJ1-2; 7 bases line up with TRBD1. Trimming removed 6 bases from V and 8 bases from J; junction bases left unmatched: 9. This CDR3 has 13 residues. CDR3 sequence: CASSHDRASGYTF. The CDR3 nucleotides are TGTGCCAGCAGCCATGACAGGGCTAGCGGCTACACCTTC.

The rearrangement uses TRBV11-3 and TRBJ2-7; the match to TRBD1 covers 9 bases. J lost 3 bases, V lost 2 bases, and 8 bases had no gene match. Germline V gene data show CDR1 as SGHNT and CDR2 as YENEEA. The CDR3 is 16 amino acids. The CDR3 protein is CASSLSTGTGIYEQYF. The CDR3 DNA sequence: TGTGCCAGCAGCTTAAGCACCGGGACAGGGATCTACGAGCAGTACTTC. Complete variable domain (other parts from reference TRBV11-3 and TRBJ2-7): EAGVVQSPRYKIIEKKQPVAFWCNPISGHNTLYWYLQNLGQGPELLIRYENEEAVDDSQLPKDRFSAERLKGVDSTLKIQPAELGDSAVYLCASSLSTGTGIYEQYFGPGTRLTVT.

The V and J genes are TRBV7-9 and TRBJ2-7; 7 bases are shared with TRBD2. The CDR3 spans 14 residues. Germline trimming cut 1 base from V and 4 bases from J; bases unmatched to any gene: 4. The V gene's germline CDR1 is SEHNR and CDR2 FQNEAQ (reference sequence). In DNA, the CDR3 is TGTGCCAGCAGCTTAGGCGGGGGAGGGTACGAGCAGTACTTC. Its protein is CASSLGGGGYEQYF.

The chain couples TRBV20-1 to TRBJ2-3; D gene uncertain. Trimming removed 3 bases at V and 4 bases at J, with 5 bases between. The V gene's germline CDR1 is DFQATT and CDR2 SNEGSKA (reference sequence). The CDR3 is made up of 11 amino acids. This CDR3 is CSARGSDTQYF. The CDR3 DNA follows: TGCAGTGCTAGGGGCTCAGATACGCAGTATTTT.

This chain links TRBV5-6 with TRBJ1-3; TRBD1 matches 8 bases. The CDR3 totals 15 residues. Trimming removed 4 bases from V and 4 bases from J; junction bases left unmatched: 7. Germline V gene data show CDR1 as SGHDT and CDR2 as YYEEEE. CDR3 sequence (DNA): TGTGCCAGCAGCGGGGGGACAGGAGTCGGAAACACCATATATTTT. Protein sequence: CASSGGTGVGNTIYF.

The chain is built from TRBV5-1 and TRBJ1-1; unclear D gene. CDR1 SGHRS and CDR2 YFSETQ come from the germline V gene. V was cut by 4 bases and J by 1 base, with 14 bases left in between. This CDR3 is 15 amino acids long. CDR3 residues: CASSGLGPPNTEAFF. In DNA form, the CDR3 reads TGCGCCAGCAGCGGACTTGGACCGCCGAACACTGAAGCTTTCTTT.

The CDR3 is CASRAVVGDTEAFF. The CDR3 DNA sequence: TGCGCCAGCAGGGCCGTCGTAGGAGACACTGAAGCTTTCTTT. The chain has TRBV5-1 and TRBJ1-1; unclear D gene. Trimming left V 5 bases short and J 3 bases short, with 14 bases between. Germline V lookup: CDR1 SGHRS, CDR2 YFSETQ. This CDR3 has 14 residues.

This clone came up a few times. The rearrangement links TRBV6-1 to TRBJ1-4, with 8 bases lining up with TRBD1. The CDR3 has 15 residues. Per the germline V gene, CDR1 is MNHNS and CDR2 is SASEGT. Unmatched junction bases numbered 3, after V lost 3 bases and J lost 3 bases. This chain's CDR3 is CASSDSTGANEKLFF. CDR3 DNA sequence: TGTGCCAGCAGTGATTCGACAGGGGCTAATGAAAAACTGTTTTTT.

This chain connects TRBV10-3 to TRBJ1-6, with a possible D match to TRBD1 (6 bases). Germline lookup yields CDR1 ENHRY and CDR2 SYGVKD. The V and J ends lost 5 bases and 10 bases respectively, with 15 bases between them. This CDR3 has 14 residues. CDR3 region: CAISPGASTSPLHF. DNA of the CDR3: TGTGCCATCAGTCCAGGGGCGTCGACCTCACCCCTCCACTTT.

The chain carries TRBV23-1 and TRBJ1-2; D gene uncertain. Being an ORF, TRBV23-1 has a function that is uncertain. This CDR3 has 17 residues. V was shortened by 6 bases and J by 8 bases, with 28 bases between the two germline ends. In nucleotides, the CDR3 is TGCGCCAGCAGACGTCTCAGGAGGCAGCTACACAAGGGAGGCTACACCTTC. Protein: CASRRLRRQLHKGGYTF.

The chain combines TRBV7-8 with TRBJ1-5; tentatively, D is TRBD1 (5 bases). The germline V and J ends were trimmed by 1 base and 11 bases, with 21 bases remaining between them. Germline assignment: CDR1 SGHVS and CDR2 FQNEAQ. The CDR3 extends over 16 amino acids. The CDR3, as DNA: TGTGCCAGCAGCTTAGAGGGGTCCTGGGGTCCCGTTGCCCAGCATTTT. Encoded protein: CASSLEGSWGPVAQHF.